This T cell receptor (beta chain) originates from a study of type 1 regulatory T cells. Whole-study context: T-allo10 is a Tr1-enriched, alloantigen-specific CD4 T cell product made in vitro. Study-level points and caveats: Type 1 regulatory T cells had a more restricted TCR repertoire than non-type 1 regulatory T cells.

Losses at the gene ends were 5 bases for V and 3 bases for J; bases not matched to a gene: 8. Germline V lookup: CDR1 SGHRS, CDR2 YFSETQ. The CDR3 extends over 15 amino acids. This clonotype was picked up many times. Its target is not known. Each CDR3 protein gets one entry after TCRdb re-called the reads with MiXCR. The sample lists about 39,000 distinct CDR3 sequences, roughly an eighth occurring once. Sample: cultured non-Tr1 T cells, either the whole culture or a sorted T cell fraction (not recorded which). V usage is TRBV5-1 and J usage is TRBJ2-1, with 7 bases lining up with TRBD1. This TCR was recovered from a human donor in good health. The CDR3 bases are TGCGCCAGCAGTTTCTCAGGGACAGACTACAATGAGCAGTTCTTC. Its translation is CASSFSGTDYNEQFF.